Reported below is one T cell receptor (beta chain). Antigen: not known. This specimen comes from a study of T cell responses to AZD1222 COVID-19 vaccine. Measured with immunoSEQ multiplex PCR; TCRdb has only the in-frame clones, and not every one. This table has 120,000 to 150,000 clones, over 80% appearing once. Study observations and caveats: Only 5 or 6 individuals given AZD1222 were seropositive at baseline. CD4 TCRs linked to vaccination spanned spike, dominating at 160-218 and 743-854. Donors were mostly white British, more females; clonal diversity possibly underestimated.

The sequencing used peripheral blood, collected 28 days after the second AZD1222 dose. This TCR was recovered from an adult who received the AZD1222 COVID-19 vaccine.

CDR3 in amino acids: CASSLAGLAYNEQFF. The CDR3 DNA reads TGCGCCAGCAGTTTAGCGGGTCTTGCCTACAATGAGCAGTTCTTC. The chain carries TRBV4-3 and TRBJ2-1; TRBD2 matches at 7 bases. This CDR3 is 15 amino acids long. The trim removed 6 bases at V and 2 bases at J, leaving 7 bases unmatched. The V gene's germline CDR1 is LGHNA and CDR2 YSLEER.